This T cell receptor (beta chain) was obtained from a study of OX40 agonist ivuxolimab in advanced cancers. General observations from the study: With doses of 0.1 to 3.0 mg/kg, CD4+ and CD8+ blood T cells had undergone clonal expansion by week 6.

Sequencing used immunoSEQ multiplex PCR; TCRdb keeps in-frame clones, though not all of them. The table records 50,000 to 65,000 clones, 85% to 90% of them present only once. This clone has only a few counts. Its antigen remains unidentified. The sequence was obtained from an adult with an advanced solid tumor such as melanoma, head and neck, liver or kidney cancer. The sample consisted of CD4+ or CD8+ T cells sorted from blood, taken in a trial of the OX40 agonist ivuxolimab.

The CDR3 DNA is TGTGCCAGCAGCTTAGAATCCAGGGGGCCCTACGAGCAGTACTTC. Translated, it gives CASSLESRGPYEQYF. The chain employs TRBV11-1 and TRBJ2-7, with 8 bases lining up with TRBD1. The CDR3 spans 15 residues. Losses at the gene ends were 1 base for V and 2 bases for J; bases not matched to a gene: 4. In germline, CDR1 is SGHAT, CDR2 FQDESV (reference sequence).